This TCR beta chain was recorded in a study of T-cell memory formation after mild COVID-19. For the study at large: Most TCR clusters belonged to a single donor. Regarding the study as a whole: Whereas later expanders leaned CD4+, clones contracting day 15 to 85 showed a balanced CD4/CD8 makeup. Contracting CD4+ clones were located mainly in CM and EM, and CD8+ clones in EMRA. Pre-infection memory harbored some responding clones, suggesting cross-reactive memory joined.

TCRdb used MiXCR to reprocess the 5' RACE reads, holding one entry per CDR3 protein. The sample lists about 610,000 distinct CDR3 sequences, approximately 15% occurring once. In regard to this clonotype: Its antigen is still unknown. The junction does not match germline at one end; this may be a read error.

Germline values: CDR1 MGHRA, CDR2 YSYEKL. CDR3 length: 16 amino acids. The V call is TRBV4-1, the J call TRBJ2-2, with D unresolved. The receptor's source is an adult woman who had mild COVID-19 (a few samples of this study predate the infection). Cell type and time point are not known. The material sequenced was PBMCs or a T cell subset sorted from them (not recorded which). The CDR3 DNA follows: TGCGCCAGCAGGCAAGGGCTGACGGGTAGAGCCGGGGAGCTGTTTTTT. Its translation: CASRQGLTGRAGELFF.